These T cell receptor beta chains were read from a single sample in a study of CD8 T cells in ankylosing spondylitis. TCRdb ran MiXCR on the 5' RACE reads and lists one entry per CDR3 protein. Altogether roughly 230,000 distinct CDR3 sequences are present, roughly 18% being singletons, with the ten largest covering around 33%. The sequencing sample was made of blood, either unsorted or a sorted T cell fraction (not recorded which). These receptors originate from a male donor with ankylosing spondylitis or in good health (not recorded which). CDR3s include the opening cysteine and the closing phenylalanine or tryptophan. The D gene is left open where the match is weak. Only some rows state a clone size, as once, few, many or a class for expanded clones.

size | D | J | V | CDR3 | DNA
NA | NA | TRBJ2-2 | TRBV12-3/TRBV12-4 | CASRPGPTNTGELFF | TGTGCCAGCAGACCGGGACCAACGAACACCGGGGAGCTGTTTTTT
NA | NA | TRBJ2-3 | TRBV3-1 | CASSPSPETDTQYF | TGTGCCAGCAGCCCCTCACCTGAAACAGATACGCAGTATTTT
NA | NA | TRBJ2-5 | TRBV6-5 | CASSYSIQPGHLGETQYF | TGTGCCAGCAGTTACTCGATTCAACCGGGCCACCTTGGGGAGACCCAGTACTTC
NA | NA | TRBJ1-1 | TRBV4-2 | CASSQDFLGTEAFF | TGTGCCAGCAGCCAAGACTTTCTGGGCACTGAAGCTTTCTTT
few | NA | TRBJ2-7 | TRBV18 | CASSPDRCCSYEQYF | TGTGCCAGCTCACCCGACAGGTGCTGCTCCTACGAGCAGTACTTC
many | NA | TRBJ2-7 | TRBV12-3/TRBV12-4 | CASRGGDSYEQYF | TGTGCCAGCAGGGGGGGCGACTCCTACGAGCAGTACTTC
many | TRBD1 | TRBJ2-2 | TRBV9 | CASSDLQGVYTGELFF | TGTGCCAGCAGCGACTTACAGGGGGTGTACACCGGGGAGCTGTTTTTT
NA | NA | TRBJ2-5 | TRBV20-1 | CSARDPGVTLETQYF | TGCAGTGCTAGAGACCCGGGAGTGACGCTGGAGACCCAGTACTTC
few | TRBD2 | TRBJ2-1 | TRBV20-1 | CSAPRDYDNEQFF | TGCAGTGCTCCCCGGGACTATGACAATGAGCAGTTCTTC
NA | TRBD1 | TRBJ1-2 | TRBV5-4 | CASSLPTGGDGYTF | TGTGCCAGCAGCTTGCCCACAGGGGGGGATGGCTACACCTTC
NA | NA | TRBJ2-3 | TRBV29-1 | CSVYTGKNTQYF | TGCAGCGTATATACAGGGAAAAATACGCAGTATTTT
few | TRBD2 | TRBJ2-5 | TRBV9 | CASSAGASGTSLETQYF | TGTGCCAGCAGCGCAGGGGCCTCCGGGACTAGCTTGGAGACCCAGTACTTC
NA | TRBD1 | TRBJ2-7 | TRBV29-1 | CSVETGGGDEQYF | TGCAGCGTTGAAACAGGGGGCGGGGACGAGCAGTACTTC
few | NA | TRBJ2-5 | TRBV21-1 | CASSKGGSETQYF | TGTGCCAGCAGCAAGGGGGGCTCAGAGACCCAGTACTTC
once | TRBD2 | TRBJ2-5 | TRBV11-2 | CASSQVPLAGGETQYF | TGTGCCAGCAGCCAGGTTCCTCTAGCGGGAGGAGAGACCCAGTACTTC
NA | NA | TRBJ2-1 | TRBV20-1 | CSARDLLISSYNEQFF | TGCAGTGCTAGAGATCTACTAATAAGCTCCTACAATGAGCAGTTCTTC
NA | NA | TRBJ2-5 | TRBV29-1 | CSVEVVDRGETQYF | TGCAGCGTTGAAGTGGTGGACAGAGGAGAGACCCAGTACTTC
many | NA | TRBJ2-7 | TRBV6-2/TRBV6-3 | CASSFGLLGGGHEQYF | TGTGCCAGCAGTTTCGGACTGCTCGGAGGAGGCCACGAGCAGTACTTC
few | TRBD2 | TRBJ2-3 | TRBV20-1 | CSAREQIAGGADTQYF | TGCAGTGCTAGAGAACAAATAGCGGGAGGAGCGGATACGCAGTATTTT
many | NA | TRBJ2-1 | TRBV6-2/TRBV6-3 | CASSYANEQFF | TGTGCCAGCAGTTACGCCAATGAGCAGTTCTTC
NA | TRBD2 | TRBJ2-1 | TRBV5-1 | CASSLSGTSVISSYNEQFF | TGCGCCAGCAGCTTGTCCGGGACTAGCGTCATCAGCTCCTACAATGAGCAGTTCTTC
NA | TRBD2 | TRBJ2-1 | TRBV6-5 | CASSYGSGGYNEQFF | TGTGCCAGCAGTTACGGGTCGGGGGGATACAATGAGCAGTTCTTC
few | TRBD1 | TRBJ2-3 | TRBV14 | CASSQQLPGGTDTQYF | TGTGCCAGCAGCCAACAACTCCCAGGGGGAACAGATACGCAGTATTTT
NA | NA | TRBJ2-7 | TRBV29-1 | CSVRTEDTYEQYF | TGCAGCGTCCGGACAGAGGACACCTACGAGCAGTACTTC
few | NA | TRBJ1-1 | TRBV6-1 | CASRSGGYNTEAFF | TGTGCCAGCAGATCGGGGGGGTATAACACTGAAGCTTTCTTT
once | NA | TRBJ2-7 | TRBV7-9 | CASSLVQGGTDEQYF | TGTGCCAGCAGCTTGGTCCAGGGGGGAACGGACGAGCAGTACTTC
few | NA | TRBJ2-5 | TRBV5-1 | CASHTDGTKRETQYF | TGCGCCAGCCATACTGACGGGACAAAGAGGGAGACCCAGTACTTC
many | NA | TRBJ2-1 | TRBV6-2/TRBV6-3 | CASSYLTYNEQFF | TGTGCCAGCAGTTACTTGACCTACAATGAGCAGTTCTTC
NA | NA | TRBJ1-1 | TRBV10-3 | CAISGQETAEAFF | TGTGCCATCAGTGGTCAGGAGACCGCTGAAGCTTTCTTT
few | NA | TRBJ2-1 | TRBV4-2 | CASSQTDEQFF | TGTGCCAGCAGCCAAACAGATGAGCAGTTCTTC
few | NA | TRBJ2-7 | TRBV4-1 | CASSQVSRGRGEQYF | TGCGCCAGCAGCCAAGTTTCTCGGGGTCGAGGCGAGCAGTACTTC
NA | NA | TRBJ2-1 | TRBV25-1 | CASSECPDCPYNEQFF | TGTGCCAGCAGTGAATGCCCGGACTGCCCCTACAACGAGCAGTTCTTC
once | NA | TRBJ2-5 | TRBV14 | CASSSPWQETQYF | TGTGCCAGCAGCTCTCCGTGGCAAGAGACCCAGTACTTC
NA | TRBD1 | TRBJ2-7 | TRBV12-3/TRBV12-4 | CASSTRQGPYEQYF | TGTGCCAGCAGTACGAGACAGGGGCCCTACGAGCAGTACTTC
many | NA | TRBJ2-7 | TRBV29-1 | CSVVGQGAYEQYF | TGCAGCGTTGTTGGTCAGGGTGCCTACGAGCAGTACTTC
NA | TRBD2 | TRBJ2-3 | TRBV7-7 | CASSPGGSPTDTQYF | TGTGCTAGCAGCCCCGGCGGGAGCCCCACAGATACGCAGTATTTT
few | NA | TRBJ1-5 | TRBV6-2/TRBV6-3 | CASTATVYSNQPQHF | TGTGCCAGCACCGCGACAGTCTATAGCAATCAGCCCCAGCATTTT
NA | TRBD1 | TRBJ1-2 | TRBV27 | CASSPRDRANYGYTF | TGTGCCAGCAGTCCTCGGGACAGGGCTAACTATGGCTACACCTTC
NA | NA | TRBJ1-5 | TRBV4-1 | CASRAGRDQPQHF | TGCGCCAGCAGAGCAGGGAGAGATCAGCCCCAGCATTTT
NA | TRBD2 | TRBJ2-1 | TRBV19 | CASQRVGLAGGEGEQFF | TGTGCCAGTCAGCGAGTAGGACTAGCGGGAGGTGAAGGTGAGCAGTTCTTC
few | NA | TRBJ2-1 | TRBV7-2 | CASSLGWGRINEQFF | TGTGCCAGCAGCTTAGGGTGGGGTAGGATCAATGAGCAGTTCTTC
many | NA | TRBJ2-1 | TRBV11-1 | CASGLSAPRNEQFF | TGTGCCAGCGGGCTGAGCGCCCCCCGAAATGAGCAGTTCTTC
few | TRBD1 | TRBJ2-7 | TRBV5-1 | CASSVPGQGELAYEQYF | TGCGCCAGCAGCGTACCGGGACAGGGGGAACTAGCCTACGAGCAGTACTTC
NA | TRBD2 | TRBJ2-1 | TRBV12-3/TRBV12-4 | CASSSPGTSGNVAYNEQFF | TGTGCCAGCAGTTCCCCCGGGACTAGCGGGAACGTCGCCTACAATGAGCAGTTCTTC
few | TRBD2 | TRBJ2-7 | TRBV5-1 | CASSIRYTGLSYEQYF | TGCGCCAGCAGCATCCGATATACGGGACTATCCTACGAGCAGTACTTC
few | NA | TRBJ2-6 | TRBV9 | CASNFVGTGANVLTF | TGTGCCAGCAACTTCGTGGGGACTGGGGCCAACGTCCTGACTTTC
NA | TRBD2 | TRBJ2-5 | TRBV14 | CASSQGLAGTQETQYF | TGTGCCAGCAGCCAAGGGCTAGCGGGGACCCAAGAGACCCAGTACTTC
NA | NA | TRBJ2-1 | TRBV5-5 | CASSLHGGPSYNEQFF | TGTGCCAGCAGCTTGCACGGAGGGCCCTCTTACAATGAGCAGTTCTTC
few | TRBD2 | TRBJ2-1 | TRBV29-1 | CSVEALASRVNEQFF | TGCAGCGTTGAGGCACTAGCGTCTCGAGTCAATGAGCAGTTCTTC
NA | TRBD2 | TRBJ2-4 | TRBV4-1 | CASSLTSGGPGNIQYF | TGCGCCAGCAGCCTCACTAGCGGGGGGCCCGGGAACATTCAGTACTTC
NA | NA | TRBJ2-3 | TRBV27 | CASSSPTEYTQYF | TGTGCCAGCAGTTCCCCCACAGAGTATACGCAGTATTTT
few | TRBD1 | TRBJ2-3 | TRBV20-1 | CSARPLPGQGARDTQYF | TGCAGTGCTAGACCCCTACCGGGACAGGGGGCGAGAGATACGCAGTATTTT
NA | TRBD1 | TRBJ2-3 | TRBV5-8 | CASSFRGQDVTDTQYF | TGTGCCAGCAGCTTCCGCGGACAGGATGTCACAGATACGCAGTATTTT
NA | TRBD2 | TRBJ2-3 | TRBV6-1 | CASSTGLAGDTQYF | TGTGCCAGCAGCACCGGACTAGCGGGAGATACGCAGTATTTT